Detailed here is one T cell receptor (beta chain). This clonotype was observed a single time. It lacks a known antigen. There are no base qualities to consult, and no much larger clone falls within one base. One read alone makes for weak evidence. This entry is derived from a study of T cell repertoires in aging, cancer and after chemotherapy (dated by TCRdb to between 2017 and 2020). Regarding the study in general: Donors spanned six age groups from 30 or younger to 70 or older, with at least three individuals per group. Alongside approximately 97 healthy donors serving as a reference group, the cohort included approximately 210 cancer patients, of whom some 94 had hematological cancers and 124 had solid cancers. The study profiled peripheral blood TCR beta repertoires from healthy donors and cancer patients to examine immunoaging and T cell reconstitution after chemotherapy. In total, the full dataset held several million TCR reads. Paired pre- and post-chemotherapy samples in the solid tumor group came from brain tumor (glioblastoma) patients receiving temozolomide-based therapy. Overall study results and their limits: Median generation probability increased over the chemotherapy interval in both cancer cohorts, suggesting repertoire reconstitution through rebound thymic output. Significantly lower blood TCR diversity and higher clonality were observed in untreated patients with hematological or solid cancers than in age-matched healthy donors. Declining TCR diversity with age in healthy donors was mainly explained by loss of richness; in cancer patients, loss of evenness also contributed. The authors noted that the repertoire data do not allow conclusions about immunological memory after chemotherapy.

From a lookup of the germline V gene (reference sequence), CDR1 and CDR2 are DFQATT and SNEGSKA. V is shortened by 5 bases, J by 6 bases, and the region joining them spans 16 bases. The CDR3 holds 13 amino acids from the cysteine to the phenylalanine. Of the read, only the CDR3 DNA is kept; its 39 bases are in frame from base 1. Instead of sorted cells or RNA, genomic DNA extracted from peripheral blood served as the source for amplifying TCR beta rearrangements. Rearranged TRB sequences spanning V, D and J segments were amplified in a multiplex touch-down PCR with a mixed TRB-A/B primer pool. Illumina adapters and sample indices were attached to the amplicons through two consecutive PCR reactions run with Phusion HS II polymerase. The amplicons were purified from gel with the NucleoSpin Gel and PCR Clean-up kit and then assessed with Qubit and an Agilent 2100 Bioanalyzer. Sequencing of the libraries was done on an Illumina MiSeq with paired-end, single-indexed 600-cycle runs. Under the source paper's analysis protocol: MiXCR versions 2.12 and 3.0.5 were used to process the TRB sequences. A clone was defined as each unique CDR3 nucleotide sequence, and only productive sequences supported by at least two reads were kept. The repertoire metrics were Shannon diversity, evenness, clonality (defined as one minus evenness), and alpha-parameterized diversity profiles covering alpha 0 to 5. The IGoR algorithm was used to calculate generation probabilities of clones in the paired pre- and post-chemotherapy samples. In-frame beta chains were kept once TCRdb had trimmed the public reads at Q25 with fastp and called clones with MiXCR. CDR3 protein duplicates are merged, each entry listing the most common genes and DNA. The V and J calls, along with clone size, are taken from TCRdb and not from the paper's own processing. This sample has 650 or so distinct CDR3 sequences in its table, and 20% to 25% of those were observed once. The ten largest clones capture about 40% of the sample.

The chain couples TRBV20-1 to TRBJ1-1, with a weak D call of TRBD1 (5 bases match). Sequencing was performed on blood. This receptor was taken from a human donor with a solid tumor. The DNA reads as follows: TGCAGTGCTGTCGAGGGGAGAAACCCTGAAGCTTTCTTT. Its protein product is CSAVEGRNPEAFF.